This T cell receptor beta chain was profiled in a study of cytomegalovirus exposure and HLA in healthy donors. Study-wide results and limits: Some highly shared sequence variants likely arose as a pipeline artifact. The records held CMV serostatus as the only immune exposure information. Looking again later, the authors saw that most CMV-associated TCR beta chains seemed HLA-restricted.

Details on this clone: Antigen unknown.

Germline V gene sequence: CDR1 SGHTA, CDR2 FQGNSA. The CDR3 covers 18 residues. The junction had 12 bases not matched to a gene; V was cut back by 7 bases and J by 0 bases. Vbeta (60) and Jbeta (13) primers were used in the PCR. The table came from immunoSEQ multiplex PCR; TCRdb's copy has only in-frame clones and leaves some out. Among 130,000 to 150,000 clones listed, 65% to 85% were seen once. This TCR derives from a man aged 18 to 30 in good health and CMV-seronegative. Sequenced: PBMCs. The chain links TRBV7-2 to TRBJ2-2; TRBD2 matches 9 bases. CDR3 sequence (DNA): TGTGCCAGCACCCTCGAGGCTAGCGGGGATGCGAACACCGGGGAGCTGTTTTTT. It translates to CASTLEASGDANTGELFF.